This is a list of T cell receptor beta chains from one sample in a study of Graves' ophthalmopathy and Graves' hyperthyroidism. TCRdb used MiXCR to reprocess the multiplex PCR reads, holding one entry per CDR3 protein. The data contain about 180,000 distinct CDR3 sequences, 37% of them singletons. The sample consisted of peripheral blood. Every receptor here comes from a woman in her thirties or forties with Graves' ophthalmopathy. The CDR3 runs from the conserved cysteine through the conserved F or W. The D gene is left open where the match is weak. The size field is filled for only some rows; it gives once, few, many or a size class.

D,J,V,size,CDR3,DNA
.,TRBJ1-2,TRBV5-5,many,CASSLVPGDYGYTF,TGTGCCAGCAGCTTGGTTCCGGGGGACTATGGCTACACCTTC
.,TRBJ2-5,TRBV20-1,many,CSARDLRISETQYF,TGCAGTGCTAGAGATCTAAGGATTTCGGAGACCCAGTACTTC
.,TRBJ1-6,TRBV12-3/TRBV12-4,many,CASSFGRVSPLHF,TGTGCCAGCAGTTTCGGCAGGGTTTCACCCCTCCACTTT
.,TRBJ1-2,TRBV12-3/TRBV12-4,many,CASSLAGYGYTF,TGTGCCAGCAGTTTAGCGGGATATGGCTACACCTTC
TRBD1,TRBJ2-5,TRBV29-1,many,CSVAFDRVQETQYF,TGCAGCGTTGCCTTTGACAGGGTCCAAGAGACCCAGTACTTC
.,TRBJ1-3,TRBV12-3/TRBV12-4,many,CASSLRLGQTLANIYF,TGTGCCAGCAGTTTACGTCTAGGACAGACACTAGCCAACATATATTTT
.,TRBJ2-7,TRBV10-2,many,CASKNGPNGEQYF,TGCGCCAGCAAAAATGGACCTAACGGGGAGCAGTACTTC
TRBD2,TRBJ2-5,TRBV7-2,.,CASSDRKRGRGETQYF,TGTGCCAGCAGCGATAGGAAGCGGGGGCGGGGAGAGACCCAGTACTTC
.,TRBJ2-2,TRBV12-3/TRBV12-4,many,CASSPNWGTGELFF,TGTGCCAGCAGTCCCAACTGGGGGACCGGGGAGCTGTTTTTT
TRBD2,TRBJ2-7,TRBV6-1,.,CASSPETSGSYEQYF,TGTGCCAGCAGTCCAGAGACTAGCGGGAGCTACGAGCAGTACTTC
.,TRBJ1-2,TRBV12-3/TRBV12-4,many,CASSLGGTRSNGYTF,TGTGCCAGCAGTTTAGGCGGGACAAGGTCGAATGGCTACACCTTC
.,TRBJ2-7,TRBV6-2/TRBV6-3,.,CASSYPGSGTASSYEQYF,TGTGCCAGCAGTTACCCAGGATCCGGGACTGCAAGCTCCTACGAGCAGTACTTC
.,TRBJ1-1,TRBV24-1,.,CATSAGMSTEAFF,TGTGCCACCAGTGCAGGGATGAGCACTGAAGCTTTCTTT